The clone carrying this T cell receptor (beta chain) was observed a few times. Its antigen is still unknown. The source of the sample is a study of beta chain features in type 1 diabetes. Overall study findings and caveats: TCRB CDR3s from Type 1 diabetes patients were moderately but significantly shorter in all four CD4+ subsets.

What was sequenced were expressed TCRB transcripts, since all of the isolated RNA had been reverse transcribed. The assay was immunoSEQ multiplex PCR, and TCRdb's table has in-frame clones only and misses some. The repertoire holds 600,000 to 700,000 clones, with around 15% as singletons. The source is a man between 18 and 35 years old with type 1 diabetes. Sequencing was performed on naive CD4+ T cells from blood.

CDR3: CASSQEAQSSYNSPLHF. The CDR3 region has the DNA TGCGCCAGCAGCCAAGAGGCCCAGAGCTCCTATAATTCACCCCTCCACTTT. The chain uses TRBV4-1 and TRBJ1-6; the D is unclear. Germline CDR1 and CDR2: MGHRA and YSYEKL. V was cut by 0 bases and J by 0 bases, with 9 bases left in between. This CDR3 has 17 residues.